This T cell receptor (beta chain) emerged from a study of blood T cell repertoires in COVID-19 (TCRdb year 2020). Some background on the complete study: Samples covering the acute and convalescent phases of COVID-19 were provided by collaborators in the United States, Italy and Spain. The material from the prospective study consisted of cDNA or gDNA derived from T cells, B-cell-depleted T cells, or PBMCs. Subjects who had been exposed to COVID-19, were actively infected with it, or had recovered from it provided the deeply sampled blood TCRbeta repertoires that made up the dataset. A freely available public database, intended as a resource for researchers studying the immune response to SARS-CoV-2, is where the repertoires were released. The samples were drawn from the first 160 participants of the ongoing ImmuneRACE study and from 950 to 1,500 subjects provided by 6 global collaborators. Sample metadata almost always included a de-identified subject ID, COVID-19 status, age in years and sex. Where available, HLA class I and class II types were obtained from metadata supplied by the sample provider rather than from assay-based typing.

A note on this clone: Its antigen has not been determined. No base-level quality is on record; no much larger clone is a single base apart.

Results and caveats for the whole study, not just this receptor: The quantity of clinical and demographic metadata differed by source and by participant and was supplied without curation.

The collaborating institutions used their own protocols to collect whole blood in K2EDTA tubes. For TCRbeta analysis, collaborators shipped samples as frozen whole blood, isolated PBMCs, or DNA extracted from either of those sample types. TCRbeta CDR3 regions were amplified from genomic DNA using the immunoSEQ Assay, a bias-controlled multiplex PCR. Regarding the original processing steps: The number of nucleated cells in each sample was estimated from the amplification of reference gene primers within the assay. To quantify the absolute abundance of each unique TCRbeta CDR3 rearrangement, sequence reads were collapsed and filtered. For each sample, productive Simpson clonality was calculated by taking the square root of Simpson's diversity index across productive rearrangements. Sourced from immuneACCESS, this table was stored by TCRdb with only in-frame sequences that have V and J called. A share of the clones is absent; for the studies checked, an unresolved V gene accounts for under half, and the remainder has no known explanation. The D gene and trimming were derived from the DNA, and the V and J assignments and clone size from that table. The sample table contains around 250,000 clones; only one count was recorded for around four fifths of them. The ten largest clones capture 4.5% to 6.5% of the sample.

The CDR3 numbers 16 residues from cysteine through phenylalanine. Only the CDR3 DNA is retained, 48 bases long and in frame from the first base. V and J are truncated by 1 base and 0 bases respectively, leaving an intervening sequence of 13 bases. Per the germline V gene (reference sequence), SGHKS is the CDR1 and YYEKEE is the CDR2. This TCR came from an elderly man with acute or convalescent COVID-19. The rearrangement combines TRBV5-5 with TRBJ1-1; the D gene cannot be named for sure. Sequenced material: peripheral blood. The CDR3: CASSLTIGGMNTEAFF. The DNA sequence reads TGTGCCAGCAGCTTGACAATTGGCGGAATGAACACTGAAGCTTTCTTT.